The clone carrying this T cell receptor (beta chain) was counted a single time. The data are from a study of blood T cell repertoires in COVID-19. Study summary: Specimens from acute and convalescent COVID-19 originated in the United States, Italy and Spain. In each case, the material was cDNA or gDNA derived from T cells, B-cell-depleted T cells, or PBMCs.

How the authors handled the data: Reference gene primer amplification gave nucleated cell count estimates. Some clones are missing from TCRdb's copy, which holds only in-frame ones; the method was immunoSEQ multiplex PCR. V and J calls and clone size come straight from that table; D and trimming were deduced from the DNA. The profile shows tens of thousands of clones, 83% of them singletons. In germline, CDR1 is MNHNS, CDR2 SASEGT. The CDR3 has 15 residues. The V end was cut by 2 bases, the J end by 1 base, with 11 bases between. The sequenced sample consisted of peripheral blood. This sequence was found in a man in his forties or fifties with acute or convalescent COVID-19. The rearrangement uses TRBV6-1 and TRBJ1-2; a possible D gene is TRBD1 (5 bases). CDR3 DNA: TGTGCCAGCAGTGAAAACGGGGGGGTTAACTATGGCTACACCTTC. Encoded protein: CASSENGGVNYGYTF.